These T cell receptor beta chains were read from a single sample in a study of beta chain features in type 1 diabetes. Clones were sequenced by immunoSEQ multiplex PCR, and TCRdb holds only the in-frame ones, with some missing. This table has about 180,000 clones, roughly an eighth appearing once. The specimen was central memory CD4+ T cells from blood. These receptors came from a woman under 30 in good health. The CDR3 runs from the conserved cysteine through the conserved F or W. Fields, in order: CDR3 DNA, CDR3 protein, V gene, D gene, J gene, clone size. A D gene is named only where the DNA matches it firmly. Expanded clones are given a class, and other clones once, few, many or no size at all.

TGTGCCAGCAGCTTAGGACCGGGACAGGGCCCAGATACGCAGTATTTT | CASSLGPGQGPDTQYF | TRBV11-2 | TRBD1 | TRBJ2-3 | few
TGTGCCAGCAGCTTGCAGGGGAACTATGGCTACACCTTC | CASSLQGNYGYTF | TRBV5-6 | NA | TRBJ1-2 | NA
TGTGCCAGTAGTATCGGACAGAACCAAGAGACCCAGTACTTC | CASSIGQNQETQYF | TRBV19 | NA | TRBJ2-5 | NA
TGTGCCAGCAGTAAGGGGACTAGCGGGACCCGGGAGCTGTTTTTT | CASSKGTSGTRELFF | TRBV6-5 | TRBD2 | TRBJ2-2 | NA
TGTGCCAGCAGTATGGGACAGCGGGCCGGGGAGCTGTTTTTT | CASSMGQRAGELFF | TRBV27 | NA | TRBJ2-2 | NA
TGCGCCAGCAGCAGACTTGGTCCAGGGTTGAACACTGAAGCTTTCTTT | CASSRLGPGLNTEAFF | TRBV5-1 | NA | TRBJ1-1 | NA
TGTGCCAGCAGCGACAGGACAGTTGAGACCCAGTACTTC | CASSDRTVETQYF | TRBV11-1 | NA | TRBJ2-5 | few
TGTGCCAGCAGCTTTCAGGGCTCTAACTATGGCTACACCTTC | CASSFQGSNYGYTF | TRBV5-4 | NA | TRBJ1-2 | NA
TGTGCCAGCAGCTTCGGAGGGCCCGTGAGTTATGGCTACACCTTC | CASSFGGPVSYGYTF | TRBV5-4 | NA | TRBJ1-2 | NA
TGTGCCAGCAAAACAGGCCCTGGGGCCAACGTCCTGACTTTC | CASKTGPGANVLTF | TRBV6-5 | NA | TRBJ2-6 | NA
TGCGCCAGCAGCTCGTCAACGACTAGCGGAAACAATGAGCAGTTCTTC | CASSSSTTSGNNEQFF | TRBV5-1 | TRBD2 | TRBJ2-1 | NA
TGCGCCAGCAGCCAAGAGATGGCTAGCGGGAGCAGTGAGCAGTTCTTC | CASSQEMASGSSEQFF | TRBV4-3 | TRBD2 | TRBJ2-1 | few
TGTGCCAGCAGAAGCACGGGCGGGCTCAATCAGCCCCAGCATTTT | CASRSTGGLNQPQHF | TRBV28 | NA | TRBJ1-5 | few
TGTGCCAGTAGGCGCCAAGAGACCCAGTACTTC | CASRRQETQYF | TRBV19 | NA | TRBJ2-5 | NA
TGCAGCGTTGAAGACATGGGGGGGTGGGAGACCCAGTACTTC | CSVEDMGGWETQYF | TRBV29-1 | TRBD2 | TRBJ2-5 | NA
TGTGCCAGCAGCCCCAGGGTCGGGGCCAAAAACATTCAGTACTTC | CASSPRVGAKNIQYF | TRBV28 | NA | TRBJ2-4 | NA